This TCR beta chain originates from a study of cytomegalovirus exposure and HLA in healthy donors. Germline V lookup: CDR1 SGHRS, CDR2 YFSETQ. V lost 4 bases and J lost 4, with 7 bases in between. This CDR3 has 12 residues. Vbeta (60) and Jbeta (13) primers were used in the PCR. Only in-frame clones appear in the TCRdb table, and some are missing; sequencing was by immunoSEQ multiplex PCR. Altogether about 200,000 clones are present, 65% to 80% being singletons, with the ten largest covering about 1.8%. This sequence originates from a man aged 50 to 59 in good health and CMV-seronegative. The sequenced material came from PBMCs. V and J are TRBV5-1 and TRBJ2-3; possible D gene TRBD1, 6 bases. The CDR3 bases are TGCGCCAGCAGCCAGGGGCCAGATACGCAGTATTTT. Protein sequence: CASSQGPDTQYF.